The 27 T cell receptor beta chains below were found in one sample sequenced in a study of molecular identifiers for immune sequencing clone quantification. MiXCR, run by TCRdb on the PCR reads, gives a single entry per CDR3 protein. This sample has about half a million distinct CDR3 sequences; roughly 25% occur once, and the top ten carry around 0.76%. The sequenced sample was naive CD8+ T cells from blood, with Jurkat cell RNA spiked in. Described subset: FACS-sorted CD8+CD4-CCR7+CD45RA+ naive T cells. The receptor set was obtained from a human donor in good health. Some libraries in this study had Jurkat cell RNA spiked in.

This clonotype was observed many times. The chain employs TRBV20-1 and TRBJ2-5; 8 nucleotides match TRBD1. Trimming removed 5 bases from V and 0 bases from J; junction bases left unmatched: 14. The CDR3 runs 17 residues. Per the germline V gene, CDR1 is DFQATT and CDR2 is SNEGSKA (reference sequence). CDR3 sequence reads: CSAPLVSGQVYQETQYF. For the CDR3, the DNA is TGCAGTGCTCCGTTGGTTTCGGGACAGGTGTACCAAGAGACCCAGTACTTC.

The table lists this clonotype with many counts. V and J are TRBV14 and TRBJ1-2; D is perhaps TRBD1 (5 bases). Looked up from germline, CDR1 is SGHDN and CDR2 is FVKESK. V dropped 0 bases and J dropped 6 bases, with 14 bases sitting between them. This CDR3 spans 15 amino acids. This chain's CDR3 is CASSQELEGPNGYTF. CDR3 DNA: TGTGCCAGCAGCCAAGAGTTAGAGGGACCAAATGGCTACACCTTC.

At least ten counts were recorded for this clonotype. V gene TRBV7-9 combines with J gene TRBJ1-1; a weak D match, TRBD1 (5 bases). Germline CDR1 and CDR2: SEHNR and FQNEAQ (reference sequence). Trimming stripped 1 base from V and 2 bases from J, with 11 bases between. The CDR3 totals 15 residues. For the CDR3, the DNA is TGTGCCAGCAGCTTAGTAGGGGCCTTCAACACTGAAGCTTTCTTT. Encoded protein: CASSLVGAFNTEAFF.

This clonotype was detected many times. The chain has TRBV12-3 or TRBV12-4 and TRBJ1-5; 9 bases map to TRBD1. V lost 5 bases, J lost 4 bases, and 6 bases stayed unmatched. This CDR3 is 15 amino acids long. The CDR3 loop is CASSPGTGLNQPQHF. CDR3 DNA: TGTGCCAGCAGTCCCGGGACAGGGTTGAATCAGCCCCAGCATTTT.

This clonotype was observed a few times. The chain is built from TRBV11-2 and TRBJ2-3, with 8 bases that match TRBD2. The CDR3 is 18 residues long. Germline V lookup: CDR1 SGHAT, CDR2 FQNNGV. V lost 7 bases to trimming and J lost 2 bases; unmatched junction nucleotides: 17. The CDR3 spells CASKGSWGTSGNTDTQYF. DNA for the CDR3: TGTGCCAGCAAGGGCTCCTGGGGAACTAGCGGCAACACAGATACGCAGTATTTT.

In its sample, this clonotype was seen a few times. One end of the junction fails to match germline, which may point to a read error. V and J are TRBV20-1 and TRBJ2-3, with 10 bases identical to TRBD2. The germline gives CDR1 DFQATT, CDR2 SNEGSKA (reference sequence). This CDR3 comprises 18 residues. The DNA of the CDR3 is TGCAGTGTTAGAGATAGTCCTAGCGGGAGCCGTTGGACAGATACGCAGTATTTT. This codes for CSVRDSPSGSRWTDTQYF.

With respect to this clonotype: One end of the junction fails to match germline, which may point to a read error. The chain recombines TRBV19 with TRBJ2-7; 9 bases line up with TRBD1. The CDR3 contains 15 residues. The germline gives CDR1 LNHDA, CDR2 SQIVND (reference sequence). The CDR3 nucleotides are TGTGCCAGTAGTATGGGGACAGGGACACCGTACGAGCAGTGCTTC. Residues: CASSMGTGTPYEQCF.

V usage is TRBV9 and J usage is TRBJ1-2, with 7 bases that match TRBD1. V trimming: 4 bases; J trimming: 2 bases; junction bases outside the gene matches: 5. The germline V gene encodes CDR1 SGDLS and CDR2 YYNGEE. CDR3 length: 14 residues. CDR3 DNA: TGTGCCAGCAGCAACGACAGGGCAAACTATGGCTACACCTTC. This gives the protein CASSNDRANYGYTF.

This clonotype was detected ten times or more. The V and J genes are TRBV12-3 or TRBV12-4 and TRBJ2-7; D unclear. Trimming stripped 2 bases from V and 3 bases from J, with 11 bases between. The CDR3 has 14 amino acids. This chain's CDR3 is CASSLLGTNYEQYF. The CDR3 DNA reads TGTGCCAGCAGTTTACTGGGCACCAACTACGAGCAGTACTTC.

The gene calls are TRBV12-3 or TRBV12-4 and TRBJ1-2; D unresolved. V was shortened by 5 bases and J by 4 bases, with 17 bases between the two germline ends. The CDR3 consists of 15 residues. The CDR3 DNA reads TGTGCCAGCAGTCACGACCGGGAGTACATCTATGGCTACACCTTC. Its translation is CASSHDREYIYGYTF.

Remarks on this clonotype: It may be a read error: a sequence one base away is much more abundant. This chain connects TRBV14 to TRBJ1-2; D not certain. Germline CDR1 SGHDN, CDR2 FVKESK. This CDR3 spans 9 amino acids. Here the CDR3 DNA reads TGTGTCAGCGAGAATGGCTACACCTTC. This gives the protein CVSENGYTF. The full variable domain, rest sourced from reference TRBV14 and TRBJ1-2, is EAGVTQFPSHSVIEKGQTVTLRCDPISGHDNLYWYRRVMGKEIKFLLHFVKESKQDESGMPNNRFLAERTGGTYSTLKVQPAELEDSGVYFCVSENGYTFGSGTRLTVV.

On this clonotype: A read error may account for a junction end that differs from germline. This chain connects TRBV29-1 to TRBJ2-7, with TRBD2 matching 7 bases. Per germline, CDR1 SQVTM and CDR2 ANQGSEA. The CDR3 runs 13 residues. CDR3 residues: CSVKLAISYEPYF. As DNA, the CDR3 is TGCAGCGTTAAACTAGCGATCTCCTACGAGCCGTACTTC.

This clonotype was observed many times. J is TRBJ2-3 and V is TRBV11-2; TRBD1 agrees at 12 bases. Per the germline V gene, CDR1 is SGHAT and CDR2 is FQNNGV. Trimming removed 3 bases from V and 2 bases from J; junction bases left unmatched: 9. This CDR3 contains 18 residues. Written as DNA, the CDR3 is TGTGCCAGCAGCTTGCGGGGACAGGGGGCGCTTGACACAGATACGCAGTATTTT. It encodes CASSLRGQGALDTDTQYF.

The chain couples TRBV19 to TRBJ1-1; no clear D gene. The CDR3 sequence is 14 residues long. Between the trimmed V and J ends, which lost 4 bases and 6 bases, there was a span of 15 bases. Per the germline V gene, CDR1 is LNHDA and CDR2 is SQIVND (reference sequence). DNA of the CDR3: TGTGCCAGTAGTAACCCCCCAGGTTACGCTGAAGCTTTCTTT. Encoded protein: CASSNPPGYAEAFF.

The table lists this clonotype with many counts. CDR3 nucleotides: TGCAGCGTTGAAGGTACAGGGGGCACTGAAGCTTTCTTT. Translated: CSVEGTGGTEAFF. V and J are TRBV29-1 and TRBJ1-1; 8 bases fit TRBD1. Per the germline V gene, CDR1 is SQVTM and CDR2 is ANQGSEA. This CDR3 has 13 residues. Trimming cost V 1 base and J 4 bases; bases outside gene matches: 2.

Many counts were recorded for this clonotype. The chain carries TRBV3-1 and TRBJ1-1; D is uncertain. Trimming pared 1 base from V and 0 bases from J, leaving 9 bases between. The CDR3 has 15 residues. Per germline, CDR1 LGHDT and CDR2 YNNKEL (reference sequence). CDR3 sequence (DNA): TGTGCCAGCAGCCAAGTTACAAACATGAACACTGAAGCTTTCTTT. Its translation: CASSQVTNMNTEAFF.

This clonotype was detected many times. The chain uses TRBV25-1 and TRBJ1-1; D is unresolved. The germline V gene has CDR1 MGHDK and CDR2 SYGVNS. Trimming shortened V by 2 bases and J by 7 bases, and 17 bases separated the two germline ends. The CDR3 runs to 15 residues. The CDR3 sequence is CASSEGWGDVREAFF. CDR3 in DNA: TGTGCCAGCAGTGAAGGTTGGGGAGACGTTCGTGAAGCTTTCTTT.

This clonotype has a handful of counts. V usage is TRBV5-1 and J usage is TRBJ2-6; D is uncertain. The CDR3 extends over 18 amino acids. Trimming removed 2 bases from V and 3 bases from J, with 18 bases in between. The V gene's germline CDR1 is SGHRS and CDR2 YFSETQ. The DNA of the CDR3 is TGCGCCAGCAGCTTTGATGGCAACTATGGATTTGGGGCCAACGTCCTGACTTTC. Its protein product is CASSFDGNYGFGANVLTF.

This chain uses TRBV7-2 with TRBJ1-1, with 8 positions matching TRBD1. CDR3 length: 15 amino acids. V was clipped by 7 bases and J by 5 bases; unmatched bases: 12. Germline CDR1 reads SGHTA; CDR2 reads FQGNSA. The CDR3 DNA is TGTGCCAGCATCCTTCCAGGGGGCGTTAGGACTGAAGCTTTCTTT. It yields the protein CASILPGGVRTEAFF.

The CDR3, as DNA: TGTGCCTGGAGTCGGGACAGTCTTAACTATGGCTACACCTTC. Its translation is CAWSRDSLNYGYTF. The chain recombines TRBV30 with TRBJ1-2; TRBD1 aligns across 7 bases. The CDR3 is 14 residues long. Germline CDR1 reads GTSNPN; CDR2 reads SVGIG (reference sequence). V lost 2 bases and J lost 1; bases outside the gene matches: 4.

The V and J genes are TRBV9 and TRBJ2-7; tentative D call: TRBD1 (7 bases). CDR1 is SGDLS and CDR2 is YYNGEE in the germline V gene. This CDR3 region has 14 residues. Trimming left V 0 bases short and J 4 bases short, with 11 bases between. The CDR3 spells CASSVVAGGYEQYF. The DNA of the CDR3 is TGTGCCAGCAGCGTAGTCGCAGGGGGGTACGAGCAGTACTTC.

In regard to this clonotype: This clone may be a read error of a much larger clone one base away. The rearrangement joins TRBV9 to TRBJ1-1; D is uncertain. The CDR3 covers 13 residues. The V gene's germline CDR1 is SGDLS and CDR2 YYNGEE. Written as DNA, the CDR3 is TGTGCCAGCAGTGAATGGAGTAACACTGTAGCTTTCTTT. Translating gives CASSEWSNTVAFF.

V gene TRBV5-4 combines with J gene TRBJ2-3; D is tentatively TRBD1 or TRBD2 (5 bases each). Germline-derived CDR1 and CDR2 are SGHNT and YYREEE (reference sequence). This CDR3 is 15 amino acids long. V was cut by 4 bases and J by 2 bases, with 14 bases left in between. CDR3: CASSPLGPVTDTQYF. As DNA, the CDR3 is TGTGCCAGCAGCCCCCTGGGACCTGTCACAGATACGCAGTATTTT.

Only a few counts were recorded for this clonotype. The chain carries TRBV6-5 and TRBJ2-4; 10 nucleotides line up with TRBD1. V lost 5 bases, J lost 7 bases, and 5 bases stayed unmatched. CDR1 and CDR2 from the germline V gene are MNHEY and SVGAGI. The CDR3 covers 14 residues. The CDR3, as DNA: TGTGCCAGCAGTCCGGGGACAGGGGTGAACATTCAGTACTTC. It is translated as CASSPGTGVNIQYF.

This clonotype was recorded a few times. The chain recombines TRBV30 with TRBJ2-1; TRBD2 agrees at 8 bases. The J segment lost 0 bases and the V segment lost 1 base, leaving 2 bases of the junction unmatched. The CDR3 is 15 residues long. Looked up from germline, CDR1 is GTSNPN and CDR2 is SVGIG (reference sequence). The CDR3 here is CAWSDGGASYNEQFF. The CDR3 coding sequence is TGTGCCTGGAGTGACGGGGGGGCCTCCTACAATGAGCAGTTCTTC.

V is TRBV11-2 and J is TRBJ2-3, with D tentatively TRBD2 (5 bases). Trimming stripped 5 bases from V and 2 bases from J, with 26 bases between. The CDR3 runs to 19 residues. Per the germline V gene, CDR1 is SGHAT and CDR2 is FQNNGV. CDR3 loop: CASSEGPPWESQPTDTQYF. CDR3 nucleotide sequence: TGTGCCAGCAGCGAAGGACCACCATGGGAGTCCCAACCCACAGATACGCAGTATTTT.

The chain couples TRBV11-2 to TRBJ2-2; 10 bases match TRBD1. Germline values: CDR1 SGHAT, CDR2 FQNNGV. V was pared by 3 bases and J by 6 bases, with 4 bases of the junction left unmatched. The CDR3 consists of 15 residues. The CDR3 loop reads CASSFLGQGAGELFF. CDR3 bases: TGTGCCAGCAGCTTTCTCGGACAGGGGGCCGGGGAGCTGTTTTTT.